The rows below give T cell receptor beta chains drawn from one sample of a study of radiation and T cells in renal cell carcinoma. Method: immunoSEQ multiplex PCR; TCRdb's copy keeps in-frame clones and lacks some. The sample consists of 75,000 to 95,000 clones, around four fifths of them appearing once. The sequences come from blood, collected from a patient whose treatment included radiotherapy and nephrectomy. The source is a man in his fifties with renal cell carcinoma. The conserved cysteine and the conserved F or W are not part of the CDR3 here. A D gene is named only where the DNA matches it firmly. The size entry is marked missing in some rows and otherwise reads once, few, many or a size class.

-	15	TRBJ2-1	TRBV4-2	-	ASSQGAVPGLYNEQF
TRBD1	13	TRBJ2-7	TRBV6-5	-	ASSYLGQGSYEQY
TRBD1	13	TRBJ2-1	TRBV7-9	-	ASSLPGQAYNEQF
TRBD1	12	TRBJ2-1	TRBV27	-	ASSAAGQGSEQF
-	11	TRBJ1-1	TRBV14	-	ASSQGGSAEAF
TRBD1	12	TRBJ2-7	TRBV6-6	-	ASSQPQGTFEQY
-	11	TRBJ2-1	TRBV9	-	ASSEGSYNEQF
TRBD1	15	TRBJ2-7	TRBV19	-	ASSITLGQASPYEQY
TRBD1	10	TRBJ1-1	TRBV14	few	ASRPAGGQAF
-	11	TRBJ1-1	TRBV21-1	-	ASSTGGSTEAF
-	13	TRBJ2-5	TRBV5-1	-	ASSLAANSQETQY
TRBD1	10	TRBJ2-7	TRBV6-1	-	ASSRDRDEQY
-	16	TRBJ1-3	TRBV9	-	ASSPRDQGLLSGNTIY